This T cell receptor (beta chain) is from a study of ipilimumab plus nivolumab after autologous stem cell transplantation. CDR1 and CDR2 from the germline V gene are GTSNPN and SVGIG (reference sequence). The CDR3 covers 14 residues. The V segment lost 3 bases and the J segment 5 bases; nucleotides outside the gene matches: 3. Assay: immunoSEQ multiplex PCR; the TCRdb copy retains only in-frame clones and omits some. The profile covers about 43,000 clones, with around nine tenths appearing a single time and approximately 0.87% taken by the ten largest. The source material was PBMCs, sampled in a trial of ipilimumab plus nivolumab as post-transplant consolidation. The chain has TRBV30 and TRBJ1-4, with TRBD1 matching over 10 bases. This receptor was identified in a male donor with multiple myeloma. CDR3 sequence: CAWSDRGRNEKLFF. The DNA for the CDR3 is TGTGCCTGGAGCGACAGGGGGCGGAATGAAAAACTGTTTTTT.